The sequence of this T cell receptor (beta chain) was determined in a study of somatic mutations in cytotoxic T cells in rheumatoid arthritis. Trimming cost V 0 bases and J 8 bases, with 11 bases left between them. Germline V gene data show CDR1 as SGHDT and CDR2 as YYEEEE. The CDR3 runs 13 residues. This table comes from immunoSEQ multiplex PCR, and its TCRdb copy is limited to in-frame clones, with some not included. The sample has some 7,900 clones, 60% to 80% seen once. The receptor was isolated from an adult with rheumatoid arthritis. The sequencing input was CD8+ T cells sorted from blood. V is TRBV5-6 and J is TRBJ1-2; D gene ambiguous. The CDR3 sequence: CASSLDSPIGYTF. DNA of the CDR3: TGTGCCAGCAGCTTGGACAGCCCCATCGGCTACACCTTC.